A selection of T cell receptor beta chains follows, all from one sample in a study of human T cells and chemical hapten exposure. Via MiXCR, TCRdb re-called the RACE reads, giving one row per CDR3 protein. The table lists roughly 88,000 distinct CDR3 sequences, around 9.5% of them singletons, with about 3.5% in the top ten. The material was whole blood, obtained in connection with sensitization to the hapten diphenylcyclopropenone (DPC). Source of these receptors: a woman aged 40-49 years with alopecia areata. Some clones in this sample may be carry-over from other donors' samples. Each CDR3 is given with its conserved first and last residue. The D gene is left open where the match is weak. Some rows mark clone size as missing; the rest say once, few, many or name a class of expanded clone.

size: .
D: TRBD2
length: 15
J: TRBJ2-7
V: TRBV18
DNA: TGTGCCAGCTCACCACCGCCGGGGGGGTTCTACGAGCAGTACTTC
CDR3: CASSPPPGGFYEQYF

size: .
D: .
length: 14
J: TRBJ2-1
V: TRBV12-3/TRBV12-4
DNA: TGTGCCAGCAGTCCTAGAAGGGTAACGGGAGAGCAGTTCTTC
CDR3: CASSPRRVTGEQFF

size: many
D: .
length: 14
J: TRBJ2-3
V: TRBV6-2/TRBV6-3
DNA: TGTGCCAGCAGCCCCCCGAGGACCACAGATACGCAGTATTTT
CDR3: CASSPPRTTDTQYF

size: many
D: .
length: 15
J: TRBJ2-7
V: TRBV20-1
DNA: TGCAGTGCTCCCCCCAGGGGGAGGGTGTCCTACGAGCAGTACTTC
CDR3: CSAPPRGRVSYEQYF

size: many
D: .
length: 16
J: TRBJ1-6
V: TRBV4-3
DNA: TGCGCCAGCAGCCAAGGGGTTAGCCCAGACCGTTCACCCCTCCACTTT
CDR3: CASSQGVSPDRSPLHF

size: few
D: TRBD2
length: 16
J: TRBJ2-5
V: TRBV7-2
DNA: TGTGCCAGCAGCATCAGACTAGCGGGGGGACAAGAGACCCAGTACTTC
CDR3: CASSIRLAGGQETQYF

size: many
D: .
length: 14
J: TRBJ1-4
V: TRBV27
DNA: TGTGCCAGCAGCCTGATGATAAATAATGAAAAACTGTTTTTT
CDR3: CASSLMINNEKLFF

size: many
D: .
length: 13
J: TRBJ2-2
V: TRBV7-8
DNA: TGTGCCAGCAGCTTAGCCGGGTCCGGGGAGCTGTTTTTT
CDR3: CASSLAGSGELFF

size: .
D: .
length: 13
J: TRBJ2-3
V: TRBV24-1
DNA: TGTGCCACCAGTGAAATATCGGGAGATACGCAGTATTTT
CDR3: CATSEISGDTQYF

size: many
D: TRBD2
length: 14
J: TRBJ2-7
V: TRBV18
DNA: TGTGCCAGCTCCGCTGCGGGGGGCTACTACGAGCAGTACTTC
CDR3: CASSAAGGYYEQYF

size: few
D: .
length: 13
J: TRBJ2-2
V: TRBV11-2
DNA: TGTGCCAGCAGCGACAGCAACACCGGGGAGCTGTTTTTT
CDR3: CASSDSNTGELFF

size: .
D: TRBD1
length: 13
J: TRBJ1-2
V: TRBV20-1
DNA: TGCAGTGCTAGAGTTGGGACAGGGCAGGGCTACACCTTC
CDR3: CSARVGTGQGYTF

size: few
D: .
length: 14
J: TRBJ2-1
V: TRBV7-2
DNA: TGTGCCAGCAGCTTAGGGGACTTAAGGAATGAGCAGTTCTTC
CDR3: CASSLGDLRNEQFF

size: many
D: .
length: 12
J: TRBJ1-1
V: TRBV12-3/TRBV12-4
DNA: TGTGCCAGCAGTTTTCGGCAGGGAAAAGCTTTCTTT
CDR3: CASSFRQGKAFF

size: many
D: .
length: 12
J: TRBJ1-6
V: TRBV28
DNA: TGTGCCAGCAGTTTAGCGGATTCACCCCTCCACTTT
CDR3: CASSLADSPLHF

size: few
D: .
length: 13
J: TRBJ2-5
V: TRBV6-1
DNA: TGTGCCAGCAGTGGGATAGGGCAAGAGACCCAGTACTTC
CDR3: CASSGIGQETQYF

size: many
D: .
length: 12
J: TRBJ1-1
V: TRBV3-1
DNA: TGTGCCAGCAGCCAAGATGGGGCTGAAGCTTTCTTT
CDR3: CASSQDGAEAFF

size: few
D: .
length: 13
J: TRBJ2-7
V: TRBV28
DNA: TGTGCCCGGGCGGCGGAAGTAGCGAGCGAGCAGTACTTC
CDR3: CARAAEVASEQYF

size: many
D: .
length: 15
J: TRBJ1-4
V: TRBV3-1
DNA: TGTGCCAGCAGCTCCCATGATAAGGAGAATGAAAAACTGTTTTTT
CDR3: CASSSHDKENEKLFF

size: .
D: TRBD2
length: 18
J: TRBJ2-3
V: TRBV6-1
DNA: TGTGCCAGCAGTGAAGCTATAGCGGGGGCCCCAATGTTAAGTACGCAGTATTTT
CDR3: CASSEAIAGAPMLSTQYF

size: many
D: .
length: 15
J: TRBJ1-1
V: TRBV6-6
DNA: TGTGCCAGCAGTTACTCGATTGGGGTTAACACTGAAGCTTTCTTT
CDR3: CASSYSIGVNTEAFF

size: few
D: TRBD1
length: 16
J: TRBJ2-7
V: TRBV7-2
DNA: TGTGCCAGCAGCTTAGTCGGCAGGGGGCGGCCCTACGAGCAGTACTTC
CDR3: CASSLVGRGRPYEQYF

size: many
D: .
length: 18
J: TRBJ2-5
V: TRBV11-2
DNA: TGTGCCAGCAGCCCCCGCGGTCGGGACCCTCTGTTGAGGGAGACCCAGTACTTC
CDR3: CASSPRGRDPLLRETQYF

size: many
D: .
length: 14
J: TRBJ1-1
V: TRBV2
DNA: TGTGCCAGCATGAACAGGGTGGGGAACACTGAAGCTTTCTTT
CDR3: CASMNRVGNTEAFF

size: .
D: .
length: 15
J: TRBJ1-5
V: TRBV2
DNA: TGTGCCAGCACCGCCGGTCGGGGAGGCAATCAGCCCCAGCATTTT
CDR3: CASTAGRGGNQPQHF

size: few
D: .
length: 12
J: TRBJ2-1
V: TRBV5-6
DNA: TGTGCCAGCACCAGGGAAGAAAATGAGCAGTTCTTC
CDR3: CASTREENEQFF

size: .
D: TRBD1
length: 14
J: TRBJ2-2
V: TRBV27
DNA: TGTGCCAGCAGTGTCCGACAGGGAACCGGGGAGCTGTTTTTT
CDR3: CASSVRQGTGELFF

size: .
D: .
length: 13
J: TRBJ1-1
V: TRBV14
DNA: TGTGCCAGCAGCTTTGCGGGGAGAGATGAAGCTTTCTTT
CDR3: CASSFAGRDEAFF

size: many
D: TRBD2
length: 14
J: TRBJ2-1
V: TRBV10-3
DNA: TGTGCCCTCAGCAGCGGGGGGGCCGTCGATGAGCAGTTCTTC
CDR3: CALSSGGAVDEQFF

size: few
D: .
length: 14
J: TRBJ1-3
V: TRBV7-6
DNA: TGTGCCAGCAGCCAAAATACAGGAGGGGACACCATATATTTT
CDR3: CASSQNTGGDTIYF

size: many
D: .
length: 15
J: TRBJ1-1
V: TRBV18
DNA: TGTGCCAGCTCACCTTCCGGGACCCTGAACACTGAAGCTTTCTTT
CDR3: CASSPSGTLNTEAFF

size: .
D: .
length: 14
J: TRBJ2-7
V: TRBV6-2/TRBV6-3
DNA: TGTGCCAGCAGTTACTCGTGGGGCTCCTACGAGCAGTACTTC
CDR3: CASSYSWGSYEQYF

size: few
D: .
length: 15
J: TRBJ1-5
V: TRBV3-1
DNA: TGTGCCAGCAGCCCGAGCGGGAATAGCAATCAGCCCCAGCATTTT
CDR3: CASSPSGNSNQPQHF

size: few
D: .
length: 15
J: TRBJ1-2
V: TRBV30
DNA: TGTGCCTGGAGTGTCCCCACAGGGTTCAGCTATGGCTACACCTTC
CDR3: CAWSVPTGFSYGYTF

size: .
D: .
length: 14
J: TRBJ1-5
V: TRBV6-2/TRBV6-3
DNA: TGTGCCAGCAGTTACCCACAAGGCGGTCAGCCCCAGCATTTT
CDR3: CASSYPQGGQPQHF

size: many
D: .
length: 17
J: TRBJ2-1
V: TRBV19
DNA: TGTGCCAGTAGTATTGGGCGGGGCTCCCTGATCTACAATGAGCAGTTCTTC
CDR3: CASSIGRGSLIYNEQFF

size: few
D: .
length: 13
J: TRBJ1-2
V: TRBV29-1
DNA: TGCAGCGTTGTCGGCGACGGCAACTATGGCTACACCTTC
CDR3: CSVVGDGNYGYTF

size: many
D: .
length: 13
J: TRBJ1-4
V: TRBV6-5
DNA: TGTGCCAGCAGTTTGACAGGTGCGGAAAAACTGTTTTTT
CDR3: CASSLTGAEKLFF

size: many
D: .
length: 12
J: TRBJ1-4
V: TRBV10-3
DNA: TGTGCCATCTCAGAGGTGCGAGAAAAACTGTTTTTT
CDR3: CAISEVREKLFF

size: many
D: .
length: 12
J: TRBJ2-7
V: TRBV11-2
DNA: TGTGCCAGCAGCTTAGTTGGCTACGAGCAGTACTTC
CDR3: CASSLVGYEQYF

size: few
D: TRBD1
length: 18
J: TRBJ1-5
V: TRBV4-2
DNA: TGTGCCAGCAGCCAAGGATCGGGACAGGGGTTGAGCAATCAGCCCCAGCATTTT
CDR3: CASSQGSGQGLSNQPQHF

size: .
D: .
length: 14
J: TRBJ2-3
V: TRBV12-3/TRBV12-4
DNA: TGTGCCAGCAGGCCACAGGGTGTAGGAGATACGCAGTATTTT
CDR3: CASRPQGVGDTQYF

size: .
D: .
length: 17
J: TRBJ2-1
V: TRBV4-2
DNA: TGTGCCAGCAGCCAAGAAAACACAGGAGTCTCCTACAATGAGCAGTTCTTC
CDR3: CASSQENTGVSYNEQFF

size: .
D: .
length: 15
J: TRBJ1-3
V: TRBV10-3
DNA: TGTGCCATCACCCGGGACCTAAGCTCTGGAAACACCATATATTTT
CDR3: CAITRDLSSGNTIYF

size: many
D: .
length: 14
J: TRBJ1-1
V: TRBV7-9
DNA: TGTGCCAGCAGCTTAGGGGTCGGCGGAGGGGCGGCTTTCTTT
CDR3: CASSLGVGGGAAFF

size: few
D: .
length: 16
J: TRBJ1-5
V: TRBV28
DNA: TGTGCCAGCAGTTTTGGCCTGAGCTATAGCAATCAGCCCCAGCATTTT
CDR3: CASSFGLSYSNQPQHF

size: .
D: .
length: 14
J: TRBJ1-2
V: TRBV4-1
DNA: TGCGCCAGCAGGGAGACATTGGGTAACTATGGCTACACCTTC
CDR3: CASRETLGNYGYTF

size: few
D: TRBD1
length: 14
J: TRBJ2-3
V: TRBV18
DNA: TGTGCCAGCTCCCTGGACAGGGGCACAGATACGCAGTATTTT
CDR3: CASSLDRGTDTQYF

size: many
D: .
length: 15
J: TRBJ2-7
V: TRBV20-1
DNA: TGCAGTGCTATCCGCCCGGGTTCAGGCTACGACGAGCAGTACTTC
CDR3: CSAIRPGSGYDEQYF